This is a list of T cell receptor beta chains from one sample in a study of human T cells and chemical hapten exposure. TCRdb analysed the RACE reads with MiXCR anew, one entry per CDR3 protein. The data show about 54,000 distinct CDR3 sequences, about 10% seen once. The material sequenced was whole blood, taken in connection with sensitization to the hapten diphenylcyclopropenone (DPC). These receptors were obtained from a woman between 50 and 59 years old with alopecia areata. Some clones in this sample may be carry-over from other donors' samples. Each CDR3 is given with its conserved first and last residue. Each record gives: D gene, J gene, V gene, CDR3 protein. D genes are given only for firm matches.

TRBD2,TRBJ2-3,TRBV28,CASSLPASGSTDTQYF
-,TRBJ1-2,TRBV14,CASSAGQTVNYGYTF
-,TRBJ1-1,TRBV28,CASRQGKAEAFF
TRBD1,TRBJ1-4,TRBV20-1,CSARVPGQGDEKLFF
TRBD2,TRBJ2-1,TRBV9,CASSPRLAGFTFF
-,TRBJ2-7,TRBV11-2,CASSLGNLGEQYF
TRBD2,TRBJ2-1,TRBV24-1,CATKSGRAPYNEQFF
-,TRBJ2-3,TRBV6-5,CASQRDRYRTDTQYF
-,TRBJ1-1,TRBV20-1,CSARSLRRTEAFF
-,TRBJ1-6,TRBV5-6,CASSPVRSSYNSPLHF
TRBD1,TRBJ1-5,TRBV20-1,CSARNRGPNQPQHF
TRBD1,TRBJ1-6,TRBV7-2,CASKSDRVGNSPLHF
TRBD1,TRBJ2-4,TRBV29-1,CSVGQGTAKNIQYF
-,TRBJ1-5,TRBV19,CASSMGMRNQPQHF
-,TRBJ2-7,TRBV20-1,CSAYATQSSYEQYF
-,TRBJ1-5,TRBV28,CASSLSSQPQHF
-,TRBJ1-5,TRBV6-6,CASSPNGLVLWPQHF
TRBD1,TRBJ2-5,TRBV5-6,CASSSGQGGETQYF
TRBD1,TRBJ2-7,TRBV28,CASSPPGTGGSYEQYF
-,TRBJ1-5,TRBV24-1,CATSSSGPDNQPQHF
-,TRBJ1-2,TRBV6-5,CASGNTRFSWGYTF
-,TRBJ2-4,TRBV3-1,CASSQVASVEKNIQYF
-,TRBJ2-6,TRBV19,CASSIAGNSGANVLTF
-,TRBJ1-2,TRBV29-1,CSAPDVLYGYTF
TRBD1,TRBJ2-7,TRBV2,CASRKGQGVTYEQYF
-,TRBJ2-7,TRBV6-2/TRBV6-3,CASSFRRREQYF
-,TRBJ2-3,TRBV28,CAMSGTPSTDTQYF
-,TRBJ2-5,TRBV27,CASSPYQGSRETQYF
-,TRBJ1-5,TRBV20-1,CSARDGGPRGNQPQHF
-,TRBJ1-1,TRBV18,CASSPYREKGTEAFF
-,TRBJ2-3,TRBV29-1,CSVGSRGRRDTQYF
TRBD1,TRBJ1-2,TRBV28,CASTRTGYGYTF
TRBD1,TRBJ1-1,TRBV5-1,CASSLATGPEAFF
-,TRBJ2-2,TRBV21-1,CASSKGSGVNTGELFF
-,TRBJ1-5,TRBV10-2,CASSESGGGPQHF
-,TRBJ2-7,TRBV20-1,CSARGGQAYEQYF
-,TRBJ1-5,TRBV7-2,CASSLARQSGQPQHF
-,TRBJ2-6,TRBV18,CASSPSRLAGANVLTF
-,TRBJ1-5,TRBV18,CASQGRDGQPQHF
TRBD1,TRBJ2-3,TRBV11-2,CASSLGGGGTDTQYF
TRBD2,TRBJ2-3,TRBV19,CASNVGLAGNTQYF
-,TRBJ2-2,TRBV7-2,CASSLGGGANTGELFF
-,TRBJ2-2,TRBV6-4,CASSSAADTGELFF
-,TRBJ1-4,TRBV18,CASSPQGRNEKLFF
TRBD1,TRBJ1-1,TRBV6-6,CASRIAGGYAEAFF
-,TRBJ2-6,TRBV18,CASSPFETASGANVLTF
-,TRBJ2-7,TRBV5-1,CASSFTGYPLEQYF
TRBD2,TRBJ2-7,TRBV28,CASSRTSAESYEQYF
TRBD2,TRBJ2-1,TRBV6-5,CASSRLAGVYNEQFF
-,TRBJ2-2,TRBV7-2,CASSSGQNTGELFF
-,TRBJ2-3,TRBV10-3,CAISFRSDTQYF
-,TRBJ1-2,TRBV2,CASSESLVPDYGYTF
TRBD2,TRBJ2-5,TRBV7-6,CASSLGGAGGSTQYF
-,TRBJ1-1,TRBV7-9,CASSFGVSGTEAFF
-,TRBJ2-1,TRBV11-1,CASSLGGLAKFF